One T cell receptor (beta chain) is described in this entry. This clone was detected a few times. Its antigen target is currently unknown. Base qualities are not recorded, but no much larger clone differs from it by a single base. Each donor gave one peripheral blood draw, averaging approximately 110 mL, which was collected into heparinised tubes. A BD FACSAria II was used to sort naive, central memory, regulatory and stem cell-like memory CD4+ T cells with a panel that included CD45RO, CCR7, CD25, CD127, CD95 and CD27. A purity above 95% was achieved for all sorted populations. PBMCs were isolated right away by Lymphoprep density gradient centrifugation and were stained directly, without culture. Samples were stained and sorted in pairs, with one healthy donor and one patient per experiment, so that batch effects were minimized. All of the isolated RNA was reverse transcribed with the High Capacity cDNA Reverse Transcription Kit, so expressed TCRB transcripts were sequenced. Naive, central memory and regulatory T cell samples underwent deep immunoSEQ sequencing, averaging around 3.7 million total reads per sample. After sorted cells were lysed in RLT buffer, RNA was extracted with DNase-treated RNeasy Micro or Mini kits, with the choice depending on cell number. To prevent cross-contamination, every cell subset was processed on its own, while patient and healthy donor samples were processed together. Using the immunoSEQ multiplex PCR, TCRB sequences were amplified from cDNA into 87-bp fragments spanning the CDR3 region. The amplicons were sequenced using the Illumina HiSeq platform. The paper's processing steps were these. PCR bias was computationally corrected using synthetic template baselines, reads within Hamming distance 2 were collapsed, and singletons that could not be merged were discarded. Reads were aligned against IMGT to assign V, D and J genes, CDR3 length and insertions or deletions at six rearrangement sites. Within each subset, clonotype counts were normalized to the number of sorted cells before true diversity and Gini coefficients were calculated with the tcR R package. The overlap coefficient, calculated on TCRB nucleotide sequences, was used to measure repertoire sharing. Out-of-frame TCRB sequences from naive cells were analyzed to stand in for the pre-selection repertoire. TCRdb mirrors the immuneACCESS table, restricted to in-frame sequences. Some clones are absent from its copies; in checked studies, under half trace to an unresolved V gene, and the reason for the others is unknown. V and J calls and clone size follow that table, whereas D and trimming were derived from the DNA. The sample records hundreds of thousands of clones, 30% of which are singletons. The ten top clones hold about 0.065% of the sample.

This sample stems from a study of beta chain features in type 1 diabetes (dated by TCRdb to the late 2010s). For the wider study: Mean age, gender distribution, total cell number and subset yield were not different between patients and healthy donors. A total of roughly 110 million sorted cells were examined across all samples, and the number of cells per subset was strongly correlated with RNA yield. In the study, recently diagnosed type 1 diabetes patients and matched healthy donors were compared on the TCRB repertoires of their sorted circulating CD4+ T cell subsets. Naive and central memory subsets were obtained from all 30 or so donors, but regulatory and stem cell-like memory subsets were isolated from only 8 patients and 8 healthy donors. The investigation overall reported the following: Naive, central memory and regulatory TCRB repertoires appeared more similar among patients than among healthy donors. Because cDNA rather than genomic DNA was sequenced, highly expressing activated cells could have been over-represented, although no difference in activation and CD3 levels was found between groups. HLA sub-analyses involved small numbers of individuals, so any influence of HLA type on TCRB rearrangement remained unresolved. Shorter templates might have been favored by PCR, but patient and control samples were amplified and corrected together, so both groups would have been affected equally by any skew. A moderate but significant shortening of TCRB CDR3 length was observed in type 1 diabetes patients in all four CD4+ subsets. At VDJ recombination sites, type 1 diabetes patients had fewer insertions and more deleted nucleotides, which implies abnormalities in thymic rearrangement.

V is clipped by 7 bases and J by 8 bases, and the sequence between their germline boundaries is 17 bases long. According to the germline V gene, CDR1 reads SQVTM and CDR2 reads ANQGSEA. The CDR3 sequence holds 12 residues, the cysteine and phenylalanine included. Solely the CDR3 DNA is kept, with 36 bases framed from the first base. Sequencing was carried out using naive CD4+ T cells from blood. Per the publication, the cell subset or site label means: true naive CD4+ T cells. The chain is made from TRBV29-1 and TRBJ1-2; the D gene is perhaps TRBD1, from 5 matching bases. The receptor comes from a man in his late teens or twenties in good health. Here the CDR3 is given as CSAGEGVDGYTF. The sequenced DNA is TGCAGCGCCGGGGAAGGGGTAGACGGCTACACCTTC.